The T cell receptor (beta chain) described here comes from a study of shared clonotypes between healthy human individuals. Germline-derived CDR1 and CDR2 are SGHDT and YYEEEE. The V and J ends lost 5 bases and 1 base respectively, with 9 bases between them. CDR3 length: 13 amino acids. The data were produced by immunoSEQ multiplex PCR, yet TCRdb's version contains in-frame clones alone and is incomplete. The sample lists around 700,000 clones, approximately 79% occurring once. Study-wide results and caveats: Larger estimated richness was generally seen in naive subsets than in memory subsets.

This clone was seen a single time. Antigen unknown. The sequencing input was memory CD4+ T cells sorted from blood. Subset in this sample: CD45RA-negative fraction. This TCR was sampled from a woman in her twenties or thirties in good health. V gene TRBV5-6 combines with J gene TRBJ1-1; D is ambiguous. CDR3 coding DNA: TGTGCCAGCAGTTTTAATCGGAACACTGAAGCTTTCTTT. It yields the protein CASSFNRNTEAFF.